This record concerns one TCR beta chain sequence. Its specificity is unknown. The data belong to a study of monozygotic twins with inflammatory bowel disease. Whole-study results and caveats: The analysis failed to separate different T cell subtypes. Against healthy co-twins, IBD patients had lower TCRbeta diversity (measured by inverse Simpson).

Starting material for each TCR library was roughly 3,500 ng of total RNA. TCRdb re-called the 5' RACE reads and gives one entry per CDR3 protein, without DNA. This specimen shows some 300,000 distinct CDR3 sequences; the ten leading clones hold less than 6.5%. What was sequenced was blood. The sequence derives from a human donor with ulcerative colitis or Crohn's disease, or a healthy co-twin of an affected twin (not recorded which).

Here the CDR3 reads CASSYFTKLAGSPYNEQFF. The V and J genes are TRBV6-2 or TRBV6-3 and TRBJ2-1; TCRdb outputs TRBD2, but without DNA this stays unchecked. The CDR3 is made up of 19 amino acids. Germline-derived CDR1 and CDR2 are MNHEY and SVGEGT.